The 22 T cell receptor beta chains below were found in one sample sequenced in a study of blood T cell repertoires in COVID-19. The data were produced by immunoSEQ multiplex PCR, yet TCRdb's version contains in-frame clones alone and is incomplete. The table records hundreds of thousands of clones, roughly 90% of them present only once. The sequenced material came from PBMCs or T cells enriched from blood (not recorded which). Source of these receptors: a woman aged 18 to 35 who had recovered from COVID-19.

The chain joins TRBV19 to TRBJ1-2, with D possibly matching TRBD1 (6 bases). This CDR3 has 12 residues. CDR1 and CDR2 (germline): LNHDA, SQIVND (reference sequence). V was shortened by 10 bases and J by 4 bases, with 13 bases between the two germline ends. CDR3 DNA sequence: TGTGCCACAATAACGGACAGCTATGGCTACACCTTC. This sequence encodes CATITDSYGYTF.

This clone was detected only a few times. The chain combines TRBV19 with TRBJ2-1, with 11 bases lining up with TRBD1. CDR1 and CDR2 from the germline V gene are LNHDA and SQIVND (reference sequence). V shed 5 bases and J 9 bases; nucleotides not matched to a gene: 6. This CDR3 region has 14 residues. The CDR3 is CASSGDRGEFEQFF. CDR3 coding DNA: TGTGCCAGTAGTGGGGACAGGGGGGAATTTGAGCAGTTCTTC.

This chain uses TRBV7-3 with TRBJ2-5, with TRBD1 identical over 7 bases. J gave up 5 bases and V 2 bases, and 5 bases lay outside the gene matches. The germline V gene encodes CDR1 SGHTA and CDR2 FQGTGA. The CDR3 consists of 14 residues. DNA for the CDR3: TGTGCCAGCAGCTTAGCAGGGGGTAGGGAGACCCAGTACTTC. It encodes CASSLAGGRETQYF. The full variable domain, completed using reference TRBV7-3 and TRBJ2-5, is GAGVSQTPSNKVTEKGKYVELRCDPISGHTALYWYRQSLGQGPEFLIYFQGTGAADDSGLPNDRFFAVRPEGSVSTLKIQRTERGDSAVYLCASSLAGGRETQYFGPGTRLLVL.

The J gene is TRBJ1-2, the V gene TRBV28; no clear D. The CDR3 is made up of 12 amino acids. CDR1 is MDHEN and CDR2 is SYDVKM in the germline V gene. The V end was cut by 3 bases, the J end by 7 bases, with 9 bases between. CDR3 residues: CASSLREGGYTF. CDR3 nucleotide sequence: TGTGCCAGCAGTTTGAGGGAGGGTGGCTACACCTTC.

This clone was detected once. V gene TRBV6-2 or TRBV6-3 combines with J gene TRBJ2-7, with 12 bases lining up with TRBD2. Germline CDR1 and CDR2: MNHEY and SVGEGT. CDR3 length equals 18 residues. V shed 3 bases and J 4 bases; nucleotides not matched to a gene: 13. Written as DNA, the CDR3 is TGTGCCAGCAGTTATCGTCGGGACGGACTAGCGGGACAATACGAGCAGTACTTC. This translates into CASSYRRDGLAGQYEQYF.

V and J are TRBV19 and TRBJ2-2, with 7 nucleotides matching TRBD2. V lost 3 bases to trimming and J lost 0 bases; unmatched junction nucleotides: 4. Germline CDR1 reads LNHDA; CDR2 reads SQIVND (reference sequence). The CDR3 is 16 amino acids. CDR3 protein: CASSMTRGTNTGELFF. CDR3 sequence (DNA): TGTGCCAGTAGTATGACGCGGGGGACGAACACCGGGGAGCTGTTTTTT.

This chain links TRBV10-3 with TRBJ2-3, with 7 bases that match TRBD2. Germline V lookup: CDR1 ENHRY, CDR2 SYGVKD. The CDR3 length is 17 residues. J gave up 5 bases and V 0 bases, and 11 bases lay outside the gene matches. This CDR3 reads CAISESKWRESRDTQYF. DNA for the CDR3: TGTGCCATCAGTGAGTCGAAATGGCGGGAGTCCAGAGATACGCAGTATTTT.

The gene calls are TRBV19 and TRBJ2-7; TRBD1 agrees at 9 bases. The CDR3 has 15 amino acids. Germline lookup yields CDR1 LNHDA and CDR2 SQIVND (reference sequence). Trimming took 3 bases from V and 2 from J; bases not matched to a gene: 5. CDR3 sequence (DNA): TGTGCCAGTAGTATCAGAGGACAGGGGACCTACGAGCAGTACTTC. Translation: CASSIRGQGTYEQYF.

The rearrangement uses TRBV6-5 and TRBJ2-3; 10 positions match TRBD1. J lost 1 base, V lost 6 bases, and 1 base had no gene match. The CDR3 loop spans 14 amino acids. Germline V gene sequence: CDR1 MNHEY, CDR2 SVGAGI. CDR3 sequence: CASSGTGGTDTQYF. In DNA form, the CDR3 reads TGTGCCAGCAGCGGGACAGGGGGCACAGATACGCAGTATTTT.

The rearrangement links TRBV28 to TRBJ2-7, with D possibly being TRBD2 (6 bases). V was trimmed by 3 bases and J by 2 bases, leaving 26 bases between them. This CDR3 spans 19 amino acids. The germline V gene encodes CDR1 MDHEN and CDR2 SYDVKM. This chain's CDR3 is CASSFTDERDSPTPYEQYF. In DNA, the CDR3 is TGTGCCAGCAGTTTCACTGATGAGAGGGACTCCCCGACACCCTACGAGCAGTACTTC. The entire variable domain, with the rest obtained from reference TRBV28 and TRBJ2-7, is as follows: DVKVTQSSRYLVKRTGEKVFLECVQDMDHENMFWYRQDPGLGLRLIYFSYDVKMKEKGDIPEGYSVSREKKERFSLILESASTNQTSMYLCASSFTDERDSPTPYEQYFGPGTRLTVT.

V usage is TRBV11-3 and J usage is TRBJ2-1; D unclear. The CDR3 extends over 16 amino acids. Germline-derived CDR1 and CDR2 are SGHNT and YENEEA. Trimming took off 6 bases at V and 7 bases at J, with 22 bases between the two ends. CDR3 sequence: CASSLGIRVSWNEQFF. The CDR3 DNA follows: TGTGCCAGCAGTCTCGGTATACGCGTAAGTTGGAATGAGCAGTTCTTC.

In this sample, this clone turned up once. This chain links TRBV20-1 with TRBJ2-3; 9 bases are shared with TRBD2. The length of the CDR3 is 15 residues. Germline assignment: CDR1 DFQATT and CDR2 SNEGSKA (reference sequence). The junction had 8 bases not matched to a gene; V was cut back by 3 bases and J by 4 bases. CDR3 coding DNA: TGCAGTGCTAGTTTGGAGCGGGGGGTAGCAGATACGCAGTATTTT. This gives the protein CSASLERGVADTQYF.

This chain joins TRBV5-5 and TRBJ1-2; 9 bases map to TRBD1. This CDR3 has 14 amino acids. The trim removed 5 bases at V and 5 bases at J, leaving 7 bases unmatched. Germline V gene lookup returns CDR1 SGHKS and CDR2 YYEKEE (reference sequence). The CDR3 DNA is TGTGCCAGCAGTCCCGGGACAGGGAATTATGGCTACACCTTC. This encodes CASSPGTGNYGYTF.

The table lists this clone with a few counts. The chain recombines TRBV28 with TRBJ1-2; D may be TRBD1 (6 bases). Germline V gives CDR1 MDHEN, CDR2 SYDVKM. CDR3 size: 14 residues. The ends were cut back, 4 bases at V and 4 bases at J, with 13 bases in the middle. The DNA for the CDR3 is TGTGCCAGCAGTTCCGGACAGCTCACCTATGGCTACACCTTC. Translating it yields CASSSGQLTYGYTF.

The chain carries TRBV20-1 and TRBJ1-5; no clear D. This CDR3 spans 11 amino acids. V shed 6 bases and J shed 3 bases, with 6 bases lying between them. Germline CDR1 is DFQATT and CDR2 is SNEGSKA (reference sequence). Here the CDR3 reads CSAGLNQPQHF. The DNA of the CDR3 is TGCAGTGCGGGCCTCAATCAGCCCCAGCATTTT.

V is TRBV4-3 and J is TRBJ2-2; D uncertain. Trimming took 4 bases from V and 5 from J, leaving 14 bases between them. Germline-derived CDR1 and CDR2 are LGHNA and YSLEER. The CDR3 length is 15 residues. The DNA for the CDR3 is TGCGCCAGCAGCCCCGACACGCGACCGACCGGGGAGCTGTTTTTT. This gives the protein CASSPDTRPTGELFF.

This clone was counted a single time. The J gene is TRBJ2-4, the V gene TRBV7-2; the D gene is possibly TRBD2 (6 bases). The CDR3 is 17 amino acids. Germline V gene lookup returns CDR1 SGHTA and CDR2 FQGNSA. V was pared by 1 base and J by 1 base, with 14 bases between. CDR3 nucleotide sequence: TGTGCCAGCAGCTTAGTAAGGCCAAGCGGGGCCAAAAACATTCAGTACTTC. This codes for CASSLVRPSGAKNIQYF.

The chain uses TRBV27 and TRBJ1-5, with 10 bases matching TRBD1. In germline, CDR1 is MNHEY, CDR2 SMNVEV (reference sequence). The CDR3 runs 14 residues. Trimming removed 6 bases from V and 7 bases from J; junction bases left unmatched: 6. CDR3 sequence: CASSRGQGDQPQHF. The CDR3 DNA reads as TGTGCCAGCAGCCGAGGACAGGGGGACCAGCCCCAGCATTTT.

V and J are TRBV27 and TRBJ1-6; D perhaps matches TRBD1 (5 bases). Deletions cut 3 bases from V and 10 bases from J, with 13 bases between. Germline lookup yields CDR1 MNHEY and CDR2 SMNVEV (reference sequence). The CDR3 covers 14 residues. The CDR3 region is CASSFQGGNSPLHF. CDR3 in DNA: TGTGCCAGCAGTTTCCAGGGTGGTAACTCACCCCTCCACTTT.

The chain has TRBV28 and TRBJ1-5; D call uncertain. The CDR3 runs 12 residues. Germline assignment: CDR1 MDHEN and CDR2 SYDVKM. V lost 5 bases and J lost 6, with 8 bases in between. The CDR3 is CASSGLGQPQHF. Written as DNA, the CDR3 is TGTGCCAGCAGTGGACTTGGTCAGCCCCAGCATTTT.

This sequence joins TRBV5-5 and TRBJ2-2, with D unclear. From germline, CDR1 is SGHKS and CDR2 YYEKEE (reference sequence). The CDR3 runs 14 residues. V was clipped by 1 base and J by 0 bases, with 4 bases between them. CDR3 loop: CASSLITNTGELFF. The DNA for the CDR3 is TGTGCCAGCAGCTTGATAACGAACACCGGGGAGCTGTTTTTT.

V is TRBV29-1 and J is TRBJ2-1, with 8 bases matching TRBD2. V shed 0 bases and J 4 bases; nucleotides not matched to a gene: 8. This CDR3 is built from 16 residues. Germline V lookup: CDR1 SQVTM, CDR2 ANQGSEA. CDR3 bases: TGCAGCGTTGAAGATCAGTCGCGGGGGGCGTACAATGAGCAGTTCTTC. Its translation: CSVEDQSRGAYNEQFF.